A selection of T cell receptor beta chains follows, all from one sample in a study of early T cells in non-severe SARS-CoV-2 infection. TCRdb reanalysed the 5' RACE reads using MiXCR and keeps one entry per CDR3 protein. The sample includes under 85,000 distinct CDR3 sequences, 9.5% of them seen just once. Sequenced material: whole blood. Every receptor here comes from an adult who was a healthcare worker with PCR-confirmed SARS-CoV-2 infection or an uninfected control (not recorded which). The CDR3 runs from the conserved cysteine through the conserved F or W. A D gene is named only where the DNA matches it firmly. Size values are once, few and many counts, or a class for expanded clones, and some rows have none.

V	size	D	length	J	DNA	CDR3
TRBV5-1	.	TRBD2	16	TRBJ2-3	TGCGCCAGCAGACAATCTAGCGGGAGGGGCACAGATACGCAGTATTTT	CASRQSSGRGTDTQYF
TRBV5-6	many	TRBD1	16	TRBJ1-5	TGTGCCAGCAGCTTGGGGACAGGGTTACGGGATCAGCCCCAGCATTTT	CASSLGTGLRDQPQHF
TRBV5-1	few	TRBD1	16	TRBJ2-3	TGCGCCAGCAGCTTGGACAGGGGGACTAGCACAGATACGCAGTATTTT	CASSLDRGTSTDTQYF
TRBV20-1	few	.	16	TRBJ1-5	TGCAGTGCTAGAGCCCGCGCAGGGGAAAGCAATCAGCCCCGGCATTTT	CSARARAGESNQPRHF
TRBV7-2	.	TRBD1	16	TRBJ1-4	TGTGCCAGCAGCTTAGCGCCTGGACAGGGGAAGGGGAAACTGTTTTTT	CASSLAPGQGKGKLFF
TRBV2	.	.	11	TRBJ2-7	TGTGCCATCAGCAGCTCCTACGAGCAGTACTTC	CAISSSYEQYF
TRBV12-3/TRBV12-4	few	.	15	TRBJ2-1	TGTGCCAGCAGTTTAGTTTTGGCCCAAGGCAATGAGCAGTTCTTC	CASSLVLAQGNEQFF
TRBV20-1	.	.	13	TRBJ2-3	TGCAGTGCTAGGATCTCATTTACAGATACGCAGTATTTT	CSARISFTDTQYF
TRBV29-1	many	.	12	TRBJ2-6	TGCAGCGTTGTTTCTGGGGCCAACGTCCTGACTTTC	CSVVSGANVLTF
TRBV6-6	many	.	12	TRBJ2-7	TGTGCCAGCAGTCCGGCAGGTCCCGAGCAGTACTTC	CASSPAGPEQYF
TRBV27	few	.	14	TRBJ2-3	TGTGCCAGCAGTTTGGGCAGGTTGTCAGATACGCAGTATTTT	CASSLGRLSDTQYF
TRBV11-3	many	.	10	TRBJ1-2	TGTGCCGGACACAGGGATGGCTACACCTTC	CAGHRDGYTF
TRBV29-1	.	.	14	TRBJ2-4	TGCAGCGTTGAGGTGTCAGGGGTTGGAAACATTCAGTACTTC	CSVEVSGVGNIQYF
TRBV11-3	many	.	15	TRBJ2-7	TGTGCCAGCAGCCCGAGAACGGCGGGACCCTACGAGCAGTACTTC	CASSPRTAGPYEQYF
TRBV7-3	many	TRBD2	16	TRBJ2-3	TGTGCCAGCAGCTCAAGGACTAGCGGGAGCGTCGATACGCAGTATTTT	CASSSRTSGSVDTQYF
TRBV6-2/TRBV6-3	.	.	14	TRBJ2-7	TGTGCCAGCAAACCAGGGGGGAGTTCCTACGAGCAGTACTTC	CASKPGGSSYEQYF
TRBV10-3	.	TRBD2	14	TRBJ2-7	TGTGCCATCAGCCGGGAGGGCAGCTCCTACGAGCAGTACTTC	CAISREGSSYEQYF
TRBV19	.	.	14	TRBJ2-7	TGTGCCAGTAGTAGACCGGGACTTATCTACGAGCAGTACTTC	CASSRPGLIYEQYF
TRBV27	many	.	11	TRBJ1-5	TGTGCCGCGGAGGGGTATCAGCCCCAGCATTTT	CAAEGYQPQHF
TRBV7-9	few	TRBD2	16	TRBJ2-2	TGTGCCAGCAGCTTGGTCGCCCTAGCGGGAGCCGGGGAGCTGTTTTTT	CASSLVALAGAGELFF
TRBV6-6	.	TRBD2	14	TRBJ2-3	TGTGCCAGCAGTTACGAGCGGGGTTCAGATACGCAGTATTTT	CASSYERGSDTQYF
TRBV29-1	many	.	12	TRBJ2-1	TGCAGCGTTGAAGCGATGCAAACGGAGCAGTTCTTC	CSVEAMQTEQFF
TRBV20-1	few	TRBD1	15	TRBJ1-5	TGCAGTGCTAGGGAGGACAGGAACTACAATCAGCCCCAGCATTTT	CSAREDRNYNQPQHF
TRBV20-1	.	.	14	TRBJ1-1	TGCAGTGCTAGTGTAATTCCAGGGGTACCTGAAGCTTTCTTT	CSASVIPGVPEAFF
TRBV5-8	few	.	17	TRBJ1-1	TGTGCCAGCAGCTTGGAAAGGGACCTAGCCATGAACACTGAAGCTTTCTTT	CASSLERDLAMNTEAFF
TRBV6-6	.	.	15	TRBJ1-2	TGTGCCACCTACTCAATGGGGGCGAGGAGCTATGGCTACACCTTC	CATYSMGARSYGYTF
TRBV7-6	.	TRBD2	16	TRBJ2-1	TGTGCCAGCAGCTTACGTAGCGGGAGCCCCCACAATGAGCAGTTCTTC	CASSLRSGSPHNEQFF
TRBV5-1	few	TRBD1	16	TRBJ1-4	TGCGCCAGCAGCTTGTCCACAGGGGGCGCAGGGGAAAAACTGTTTTTT	CASSLSTGGAGEKLFF
TRBV29-1	many	.	14	TRBJ2-1	TGCAGCGTTCGGCGGGACAGCACCTACAATGAGCAGTTCTTC	CSVRRDSTYNEQFF
TRBV20-1	few	.	13	TRBJ2-3	TGCAGTGCTAACACGGATGACACAGATACGCAGTATTTT	CSANTDDTDTQYF
TRBV20-1	many	.	15	TRBJ2-4	TGCAGTGCTAGAGCACAACTAGTAACCAAAAACATTCAGTACTTC	CSARAQLVTKNIQYF
TRBV19	many	TRBD1	13	TRBJ1-1	TGTGCCAGTAGTATTGGCAGGGGGACTGAAGCTTTCTTT	CASSIGRGTEAFF
TRBV20-1	many	TRBD2	13	TRBJ2-5	TGCAGTTTGGGACTACCCAACCAAGAGACCCAGTACTTC	CSLGLPNQETQYF
TRBV11-3	.	.	13	TRBJ2-7	TGTGCCAGCAGCTTAGACCAGGGCTTCGAGCAGTACTTC	CASSLDQGFEQYF
TRBV2	many	.	14	TRBJ1-3	TGTGCCAGCAGTGTTCGGTACTCTGGAAACACCATATATTTT	CASSVRYSGNTIYF
TRBV6-6	.	TRBD2	15	TRBJ2-1	TGTGCCAGCAGTCCACTAGCGGGAGGAGGTAATGAGCAGTTCTTC	CASSPLAGGGNEQFF
TRBV6-2/TRBV6-3	.	TRBD2	15	TRBJ2-5	TGTGCCAGCAGTGGAAATAGCGGGAGTAAAGAGACCCAGTACTTC	CASSGNSGSKETQYF
TRBV18	many	.	15	TRBJ2-1	TGTGCCAGCTCACCACCGGGACGTGCTTACAATGAGCAGTTCTTC	CASSPPGRAYNEQFF
TRBV30	.	.	16	TRBJ1-3	TGTGCCTGGAGTGTACAGGGAACCTACTCTGGAAACACCATATATTTT	CAWSVQGTYSGNTIYF
TRBV5-1	.	.	15	TRBJ2-2	TGCGCCAGCAGCTTGCCAGAGACGAACACCGGGGAGCTGTTTTTT	CASSLPETNTGELFF
TRBV2	few	.	12	TRBJ1-4	TGTGCCGGCAGACTATTCGGGGAAAAACTGTTTTTT	CAGRLFGEKLFF
TRBV5-4	many	TRBD1	17	TRBJ1-4	TGTGCCAGCAGCCCCGGGACAGGAATCTCCGCGAATGAAAAACTGTTTTTT	CASSPGTGISANEKLFF
TRBV4-2	.	TRBD1	15	TRBJ1-1	TGTGCCAGCAGCCGCGGACAGGTAATGAACACTGAAGCTTTCTTT	CASSRGQVMNTEAFF
TRBV18	few	.	12	TRBJ2-3	TGTGCCAGCTCACTCCGCACAGATACGCAGTATTTT	CASSLRTDTQYF
TRBV5-1	few	.	15	TRBJ1-4	TGCGCCAGCAGCTTGATGAGCGGCTTTAATGAAAAACTGTTTTTT	CASSLMSGFNEKLFF
TRBV5-8	many	.	16	TRBJ2-7	TGTGCCAGCAGCTTGGCCTCAGGAGCTTTTCTCTACGAGCAGTACTTC	CASSLASGAFLYEQYF
TRBV2	.	.	12	TRBJ2-7	TGTGCCAGCAGACAGGACATCTACGAGCAGTACTTC	CASRQDIYEQYF
TRBV20-1	.	TRBD1	12	TRBJ2-5	TGCAGTGCTAATCGACAGGGCGAGACCCAGTACTTC	CSANRQGETQYF